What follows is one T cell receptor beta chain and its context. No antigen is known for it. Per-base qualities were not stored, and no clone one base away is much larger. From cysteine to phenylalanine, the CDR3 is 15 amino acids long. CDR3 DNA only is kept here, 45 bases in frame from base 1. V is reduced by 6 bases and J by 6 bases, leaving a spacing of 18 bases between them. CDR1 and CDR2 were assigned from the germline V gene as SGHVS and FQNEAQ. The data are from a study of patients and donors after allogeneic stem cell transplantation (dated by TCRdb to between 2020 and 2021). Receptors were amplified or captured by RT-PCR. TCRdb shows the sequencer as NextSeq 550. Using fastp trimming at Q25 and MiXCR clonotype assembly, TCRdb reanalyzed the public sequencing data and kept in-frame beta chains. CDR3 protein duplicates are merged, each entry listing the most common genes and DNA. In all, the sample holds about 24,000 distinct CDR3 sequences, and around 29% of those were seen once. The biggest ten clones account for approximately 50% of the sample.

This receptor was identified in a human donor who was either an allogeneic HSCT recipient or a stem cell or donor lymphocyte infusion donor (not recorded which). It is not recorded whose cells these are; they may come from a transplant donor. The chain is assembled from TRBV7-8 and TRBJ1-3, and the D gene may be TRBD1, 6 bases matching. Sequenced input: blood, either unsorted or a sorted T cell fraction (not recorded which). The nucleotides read TGTGCCAGCAGTCCAGGGGTACGCGTTTCAAACACCATATATTTT. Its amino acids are CASSPGVRVSNTIYF.